The 6 T cell receptor beta chains given below trace back to one sample, sequenced in a study of blood T cells in healthy people across ages. The authors ran a second PCR of 7 to 11 cycles using a sample-barcoded 5' primer and a J-beta primer mix. Via MiXCR, TCRdb re-called the 5' RACE reads, giving one row per CDR3 protein. The data contain roughly 650,000 distinct CDR3 sequences, 32% of them singletons. Material for sequencing was blood. The source is a woman of 80 years or more in good health.

This clonotype has ten or more counts. This chain joins TRBV20-1 and TRBJ2-4, with D perhaps TRBD2 (6 bases). The V end lost 5 bases, the J end lost 2 bases, and 16 bases lay between the germline ends. The CDR3 covers 15 residues. CDR1 and CDR2 from the germline V gene are DFQATT and SNEGSKA (reference sequence). CDR3 protein: CSAQRSRGSKNIQYF. CDR3 bases: TGCAGTGCTCAACGATCGCGGGGATCCAAAAACATTCAGTACTTC.

This clonotype was seen ten or more times. The chain carries TRBV7-3 and TRBJ1-6, with D perhaps matching TRBD1 (5 bases). The CDR3 has 13 residues. CDR1 and CDR2 from the germline V gene are SGHTA and FQGTGA. Trimming pared 5 bases from V and 6 bases from J, leaving 8 bases between. The CDR3 DNA follows: TGTGCCAGCAGCACGGGGGTTAATTCACCCCTCCACTTT. It encodes CASSTGVNSPLHF.

The chain is built from TRBV7-2 and TRBJ1-1; no clear D. Trimming pared 5 bases from V and 1 base from J, leaving 8 bases between. The CDR3 spans 13 residues. Germline CDR1 reads SGHTA; CDR2 reads FQGNSA. The DNA of the CDR3 is TGTGCCAGCAGCCCTTTCCGGAACACTGAAGCTTTCTTT. This gives the protein CASSPFRNTEAFF.

To note about this clonotype: A much larger clone differs by one base, so this may be a read error. The chain has TRBV20-1 and TRBJ1-2; D gene ambiguous. This CDR3 comprises 12 residues. The germline CDR1 and CDR2 sequences are DFQATT and SNEGSKA (reference sequence). V was cut by 0 bases and J by 4 bases, with 6 bases left in between. The CDR3: CSARDPGYGYTF. For the CDR3, the DNA is TGCAGTGCTAGAGATCCGGGCTATGGCTACACCTTC.

This clonotype occurred many times. The rearrangement joins TRBV7-2 to TRBJ2-3; D possibly matches TRBD1 or TRBD2 (6 bases each). The CDR3 length is 16 residues. Germline V CDR1 and CDR2: SGHTA, FQGNSA. V was trimmed by 3 bases and J by 11 bases, leaving 24 bases between them. CDR3 in DNA: TGTGCCAGCAGCTTCTTTACAGGAGGGGGTGATGGCGGGCAGTATTTT. Translation: CASSFFTGGGDGGQYF.

The chain recombines TRBV6-1 with TRBJ2-5; D unclear. Deletions cut 3 bases from V and 1 base from J, with 15 bases between. Germline loops: CDR1 MNHNS, CDR2 SASEGT. CDR3 size: 16 residues. CDR3: CASSDHSSPSQETQYF. CDR3 in DNA: TGTGCCAGCAGTGATCATTCGTCTCCGTCCCAAGAGACCCAGTACTTC.